This is a list of T cell receptor beta chains from one sample in a study of OX40 agonist ivuxolimab in advanced cancers. TCRdb keeps only in-frame clones here, not all; method: immunoSEQ multiplex PCR. The repertoire holds around 79,000 clones, around 90% seen once, with 10% in the top ten. The sample consisted of CD4+ or CD8+ T cells sorted from blood, taken in a trial of the OX40 agonist ivuxolimab. The receptors were sampled from an adult with an advanced solid tumor such as melanoma, head and neck, liver or kidney cancer. CDR3s include the opening cysteine and the closing phenylalanine or tryptophan. D genes are given only for firm matches. A row's size may be missing; if present it is once, few, many or a size class.

j_gene: TRBJ2-5; d_gene: .; abundance: .; v_gene: TRBV27; CDR3aa: CASSRWDGQETQYF; CDR3nt: TGTGCCAGCAGTCGATGGGACGGACAAGAGACCCAGTACTTC
j_gene: TRBJ2-1; d_gene: TRBD2; abundance: .; v_gene: TRBV27; CDR3aa: CASSPLPLGAGGTFGRQFF; CDR3nt: TGTGCCAGCAGTCCCCTACCCTTGGGGGCGGGGGGAACATTTGGTCGGCAGTTCTTC
j_gene: TRBJ2-7; d_gene: TRBD2; abundance: .; v_gene: TRBV11-2; CDR3aa: CASSLPPGGGDIYEQYF; CDR3nt: TGTGCCAGCAGCCTCCCTCCTGGCGGGGGGGATATCTACGAGCAGTACTTC
j_gene: TRBJ1-3; d_gene: .; abundance: .; v_gene: TRBV9; CDR3aa: CASSTDGRAGNTIYF; CDR3nt: TGTGCCAGCAGCACCGACGGCAGAGCTGGAAACACCATATATTTT
j_gene: TRBJ2-3; d_gene: TRBD2; abundance: .; v_gene: TRBV7-9; CDR3aa: CASSPRPSGGAGDTQYF; CDR3nt: TGTGCCAGCAGCCCGCGGCCTAGCGGGGGGGCGGGAGATACGCAGTATTTT
j_gene: TRBJ2-7; d_gene: .; abundance: .; v_gene: TRBV7-6; CDR3aa: CASSLGQPSGEQYF; CDR3nt: TGTGCCAGCAGCTTAGGACAGCCCTCGGGCGAGCAGTACTTC
j_gene: TRBJ1-1; d_gene: TRBD1; abundance: .; v_gene: TRBV13; CDR3aa: CASSSNTGGTVMNTEAFF; CDR3nt: TGTGCCAGCAGTTCAAATACGGGGGGGACAGTAATGAACACTGAAGCTTTCTTT
j_gene: TRBJ2-7; d_gene: TRBD1; abundance: .; v_gene: TRBV7-9; CDR3aa: CASSSGQVSSYEQYF; CDR3nt: TGTGCCAGCAGCTCCGGACAGGTTAGCTCCTACGAGCAGTACTTC
j_gene: TRBJ2-1; d_gene: TRBD2; abundance: .; v_gene: TRBV7-9; CDR3aa: CASSDTTTGTSGRPDEQFF; CDR3nt: TGTGCCAGCAGCGATACGACGACCGGGACTAGCGGGAGGCCTGATGAGCAGTTCTTC
j_gene: TRBJ2-5; d_gene: TRBD2; abundance: once; v_gene: TRBV4-2; CDR3aa: CASSLHSGPVIETQYF; CDR3nt: TGTGCCAGCAGCCTCCATAGCGGGCCTGTGATAGAGACCCAGTACTTC
j_gene: TRBJ2-7; d_gene: TRBD1; abundance: .; v_gene: TRBV15; CDR3aa: CATATGGSYEQYF; CDR3nt: TGTGCCACCGCGACAGGGGGCTCCTACGAGCAGTACTTC
j_gene: TRBJ2-7; d_gene: .; abundance: .; v_gene: TRBV7-3; CDR3aa: CASSPTGAYEQYF; CDR3nt: TGTGCCAGCAGCCCTACTGGAGCCTACGAGCAGTACTTC
j_gene: TRBJ1-2; d_gene: TRBD1; abundance: .; v_gene: TRBV9; CDR3aa: CASSLNKKQGAGYTF; CDR3nt: TGTGCCAGCAGCCTCAATAAAAAACAGGGGGCGGGCTACACCTTC
j_gene: TRBJ2-7; d_gene: .; abundance: .; v_gene: TRBV9; CDR3aa: CASSVDPASDEQYF; CDR3nt: TGTGCCAGCAGCGTAGACCCAGCGAGCGACGAGCAGTACTTC
j_gene: TRBJ2-3; d_gene: TRBD2; abundance: once; v_gene: TRBV27; CDR3aa: CASRPGLAGGVDTQYF; CDR3nt: TGTGCCAGCAGACCGGGACTAGCGGGGGGCGTAGATACGCAGTATTTT
j_gene: TRBJ2-7; d_gene: .; abundance: .; v_gene: TRBV5-1; CDR3aa: CASSLAGGEQYF; CDR3nt: TGCGCCAGCAGCTTGGCTGGGGGCGAGCAGTACTTC
j_gene: TRBJ2-3; d_gene: .; abundance: .; v_gene: TRBV7-2; CDR3aa: CASTPGGDTQYF; CDR3nt: TGTGCCAGCACCCCAGGGGGGGATACGCAGTATTTT
j_gene: TRBJ1-3; d_gene: .; abundance: .; v_gene: TRBV5-1; CDR3aa: CASSPARGVSGNTIYF; CDR3nt: TGCGCCAGCAGCCCGGCTAGGGGGGTCTCTGGAAACACCATATATTTT
j_gene: TRBJ1-2; d_gene: .; abundance: .; v_gene: TRBV6-6; CDR3aa: CASSYSMGDLGYTF; CDR3nt: TGTGCCAGCAGTTACTCGATGGGGGATCTGGGCTACACCTTC
j_gene: TRBJ2-5; d_gene: .; abundance: .; v_gene: TRBV27; CDR3aa: CASSFLQGSGETQYF; CDR3nt: TGTGCCAGCAGTTTCCTACAGGGCTCGGGAGAGACCCAGTACTTC
j_gene: TRBJ1-6; d_gene: .; abundance: .; v_gene: TRBV9; CDR3aa: CASSITGTEDSPLHF; CDR3nt: TGTGCCAGCAGCATTACAGGGACGGAGGATTCACCCCTCCACTTT
j_gene: TRBJ1-1; d_gene: .; abundance: once; v_gene: TRBV27; CDR3aa: CASTPGAAMNTEAFF; CDR3nt: TGTGCCAGCACCCCAGGGGCAGCAATGAACACTGAAGCTTTCTTT
j_gene: TRBJ1-1; d_gene: .; abundance: .; v_gene: TRBV7-9; CDR3aa: CASSSSRLDRNTEAFF; CDR3nt: TGTGCCAGCAGCTCTAGCCGCTTGGACAGGAACACTGAAGCTTTCTTT
j_gene: TRBJ1-1; d_gene: .; abundance: .; v_gene: TRBV7-9; CDR3aa: CASSHRESAAFF; CDR3nt: TGTGCCAGCAGCCACAGGGAAAGCGCGGCTTTCTTT
j_gene: TRBJ2-1; d_gene: TRBD1; abundance: .; v_gene: TRBV4-3; CDR3aa: CASSQERDRGFDEQFF; CDR3nt: TGCGCCAGCAGCCAAGAACGGGACAGGGGTTTCGATGAGCAGTTCTTC
j_gene: TRBJ1-5; d_gene: .; abundance: .; v_gene: TRBV5-6; CDR3aa: CASSSYGTVLHF; CDR3nt: TGTGCCAGCAGCTCGTATGGGACTGTCCTGCATTTT
j_gene: TRBJ2-5; d_gene: .; abundance: .; v_gene: TRBV5-6; CDR3aa: CASSLGAGRSTETQYF; CDR3nt: TGTGCCAGCAGCTTGGGGGCGGGAAGGTCTACCGAGACCCAGTACTTC
j_gene: TRBJ2-5; d_gene: .; abundance: .; v_gene: TRBV5-1; CDR3aa: CASSRTGTQETQYF; CDR3nt: TGCGCCAGCAGCAGAACGGGGACCCAAGAGACCCAGTACTTC
j_gene: TRBJ2-7; d_gene: TRBD1; abundance: .; v_gene: TRBV4-1; CDR3aa: CASSLPGTGNEQYF; CDR3nt: TGCGCCAGCAGCCTTCCCGGGACAGGGAACGAGCAGTACTTC
j_gene: TRBJ2-7; d_gene: .; abundance: .; v_gene: TRBV10-2; CDR3aa: CASSATYEQYF; CDR3nt: TGCGCCAGCAGTGCGACCTACGAGCAGTACTTC
j_gene: TRBJ1-1; d_gene: .; abundance: .; v_gene: TRBV5-5; CDR3aa: CASRPWTGNTEAFF; CDR3nt: TGTGCCAGCAGACCCTGGACGGGGAACACTGAAGCTTTCTTT
j_gene: TRBJ1-1; d_gene: .; abundance: .; v_gene: TRBV25-1; CDR3aa: CASSAGQTTEAFF; CDR3nt: TGTGCCAGCAGTGCCGGACAGACCACTGAAGCTTTCTTT
j_gene: TRBJ2-7; d_gene: .; abundance: .; v_gene: TRBV11-2; CDR3aa: CASSLAVGPASYEQYF; CDR3nt: TGTGCCAGCAGCTTAGCAGTAGGGCCCGCTTCCTACGAGCAGTACTTC
j_gene: TRBJ1-1; d_gene: .; abundance: once; v_gene: TRBV14; CDR3aa: CASSHGRVATEAFF; CDR3nt: TGTGCCAGCAGCCACGGCAGGGTGGCCACTGAAGCTTTCTTT
j_gene: TRBJ2-2; d_gene: TRBD1; abundance: .; v_gene: TRBV19; CDR3aa: CASSMDRGLTGELFF; CDR3nt: TGTGCCAGTAGTATGGACAGGGGGCTCACCGGGGAGCTGTTTTTT
j_gene: TRBJ2-7; d_gene: .; abundance: .; v_gene: TRBV4-1; CDR3aa: CASSQSHGALAYF; CDR3nt: TGCGCCAGCAGCCAATCCCACGGGGCCCTCGCTTACTTC
j_gene: TRBJ2-5; d_gene: TRBD2; abundance: .; v_gene: TRBV27; CDR3aa: CASSLGTEASGTQYF; CDR3nt: TGTGCCAGCAGTTTGGGGACGGAGGCTAGCGGGACCCAGTACTTC
j_gene: TRBJ2-1; d_gene: .; abundance: .; v_gene: TRBV4-3; CDR3aa: CASSQDPSSYNEQFF; CDR3nt: TGCGCCAGCAGCCAAGATCCGAGCTCCTACAATGAGCAGTTCTTC
j_gene: TRBJ1-1; d_gene: TRBD1; abundance: .; v_gene: TRBV5-4; CDR3aa: CASSLSPGTGNTEAFF; CDR3nt: TGTGCCAGCAGCTTGTCCCCCGGGACAGGGAACACTGAAGCTTTCTTT
j_gene: TRBJ1-1; d_gene: TRBD1; abundance: .; v_gene: TRBV2; CDR3aa: CASSVGDRGIRTEAFF; CDR3nt: TGTGCCAGCAGTGTGGGGGACAGGGGAATTCGCACTGAAGCTTTCTTT
j_gene: TRBJ1-2; d_gene: .; abundance: .; v_gene: TRBV6-5; CDR3aa: CASSYSSESNYGYTF; CDR3nt: TGTGCCAGCAGTTATAGTTCGGAGAGCAACTATGGCTACACCTTC
j_gene: TRBJ2-7; d_gene: TRBD1; abundance: .; v_gene: TRBV5-1; CDR3aa: CASSLVDRGYEQYF; CDR3nt: TGCGCCAGCAGCTTGGTGGACAGGGGGTACGAGCAGTACTTC
j_gene: TRBJ2-5; d_gene: .; abundance: .; v_gene: TRBV27; CDR3aa: CASSSGTRGETQYF; CDR3nt: TGTGCCAGCAGTTCCGGGACCAGGGGAGAGACCCAGTACTTC
j_gene: TRBJ2-3; d_gene: TRBD2; abundance: .; v_gene: TRBV9; CDR3aa: CASSVSGGYIDTQYF; CDR3nt: TGTGCCAGCAGCGTTAGCGGGGGGTATATTGATACGCAGTATTTT
j_gene: TRBJ1-5; d_gene: TRBD1; abundance: .; v_gene: TRBV7-8; CDR3aa: CASSSRTGIQPQHF; CDR3nt: TGTGCCAGCAGCTCGCGGACAGGGATTCAGCCCCAGCATTTT
j_gene: TRBJ1-2; d_gene: .; abundance: .; v_gene: TRBV6-5; CDR3aa: CASRAQGNYGYTF; CDR3nt: TGTGCCAGCAGGGCACAGGGAAACTATGGCTACACCTTC
j_gene: TRBJ1-1; d_gene: .; abundance: .; v_gene: TRBV4-1; CDR3aa: CASTLSTGRFNTEAFF; CDR3nt: TGCGCCAGCACCTTATCCACCGGGCGCTTCAACACTGAAGCTTTCTTT
j_gene: TRBJ1-5; d_gene: .; abundance: .; v_gene: TRBV27; CDR3aa: CASSPRREWGNQPQHF; CDR3nt: TGTGCCAGCAGTCCCCGACGGGAATGGGGCAATCAGCCCCAGCATTTT
j_gene: TRBJ1-5; d_gene: .; abundance: .; v_gene: TRBV10-3; CDR3aa: CAISELWGQSNQPQHF; CDR3nt: TGTGCCATCAGTGAGCTATGGGGACAAAGCAATCAGCCCCAGCATTTT
j_gene: TRBJ2-1; d_gene: .; abundance: .; v_gene: TRBV27; CDR3aa: CASSLGMGIEQFF; CDR3nt: TGTGCCAGCAGTTTAGGTATGGGCATTGAGCAGTTCTTC
j_gene: TRBJ2-3; d_gene: .; abundance: .; v_gene: TRBV7-8; CDR3aa: CASSTEPGLTDTQYF; CDR3nt: TGTGCCAGCAGCACAGAGCCGGGCCTCACAGATACGCAGTATTTT
j_gene: TRBJ2-3; d_gene: TRBD1; abundance: .; v_gene: TRBV4-1; CDR3aa: CASSQDSRTGLDTQYF; CDR3nt: TGCGCCAGCAGCCAAGACTCCCGGACAGGGTTGGATACGCAGTATTTT
j_gene: TRBJ2-5; d_gene: .; abundance: few; v_gene: TRBV16; CDR3aa: CASSQRSETQYF; CDR3nt: TGTGCCAGCAGCCAACGGTCGGAGACCCAGTACTTC
j_gene: TRBJ1-2; d_gene: .; abundance: .; v_gene: TRBV13; CDR3aa: CASSQANYGYTF; CDR3nt: TGTGCCAGCAGTCAGGCTAACTATGGCTACACCTTC
j_gene: TRBJ2-5; d_gene: TRBD1; abundance: .; v_gene: TRBV9; CDR3aa: CASSPWTGETQYF; CDR3nt: TGTGCCAGCAGCCCCTGGACAGGAGAGACCCAGTACTTC
j_gene: TRBJ1-6; d_gene: .; abundance: medium-sized; v_gene: TRBV4-1; CDR3aa: CASSQDRGINSPLHF; CDR3nt: TGCGCCAGCAGCCAAGATAGGGGCATTAATTCACCCCTCCACTTT
j_gene: TRBJ2-5; d_gene: .; abundance: .; v_gene: TRBV7-3; CDR3aa: CASSLRGQGPQETQYF; CDR3nt: TGTGCCAGCAGCTTAAGAGGGCAGGGGCCCCAAGAGACCCAGTACTTC
j_gene: TRBJ2-5; d_gene: TRBD2; abundance: .; v_gene: TRBV5-4; CDR3aa: CASRNRLAGGQETQYF; CDR3nt: TGTGCCAGCAGAAACCGACTAGCGGGGGGCCAAGAGACCCAGTACTTC
j_gene: TRBJ1-4; d_gene: .; abundance: .; v_gene: TRBV7-6; CDR3aa: CASSLGPLSYSATNEKLFF; CDR3nt: TGTGCCAGCAGCTTAGGTCCCCTTTCCTACAGCGCAACTAATGAAAAACTGTTTTTT
j_gene: TRBJ1-4; d_gene: .; abundance: .; v_gene: TRBV25-1; CDR3aa: CASSELGGDEKLFF; CDR3nt: TGTGCCAGCAGTGAGCTAGGGGGGGATGAAAAACTGTTTTTT